This T cell receptor beta chain was found in a study of T-cell memory formation after mild COVID-19. Study-wide background: Largely, TCR clusters stayed within a single donor.

The CDR3 sequence is 15 residues long. Per the germline V gene, CDR1 is LGHDT and CDR2 is YNNKEL (reference sequence). V lost 4 bases and J 7 bases, leaving 14 bases between the germline ends. The TCR alpha and TCR beta cDNA libraries, bearing sample barcodes and UMIs, were generated by 5'RACE using constant-segment primers. A single record per CDR3 protein comes from TCRdb applying MiXCR to the 5' RACE reads. The sample yields fewer than 350,000 distinct CDR3 sequences, approximately 15% seen once. Sequenced sample: PBMCs or a T cell subset sorted from them (not recorded which). This TCR was sampled from a man younger than 35 who had mild COVID-19 (a few samples of this study predate the infection). Cell type and time point are not known. This sequence joins TRBV3-1 and TRBJ1-6; D is uncertain. The CDR3 bases are TGTGCCAGCAGCCTACGGTACGGAGCGAATTCACCCCTCCACTTT. Residues: CASSLRYGANSPLHF.